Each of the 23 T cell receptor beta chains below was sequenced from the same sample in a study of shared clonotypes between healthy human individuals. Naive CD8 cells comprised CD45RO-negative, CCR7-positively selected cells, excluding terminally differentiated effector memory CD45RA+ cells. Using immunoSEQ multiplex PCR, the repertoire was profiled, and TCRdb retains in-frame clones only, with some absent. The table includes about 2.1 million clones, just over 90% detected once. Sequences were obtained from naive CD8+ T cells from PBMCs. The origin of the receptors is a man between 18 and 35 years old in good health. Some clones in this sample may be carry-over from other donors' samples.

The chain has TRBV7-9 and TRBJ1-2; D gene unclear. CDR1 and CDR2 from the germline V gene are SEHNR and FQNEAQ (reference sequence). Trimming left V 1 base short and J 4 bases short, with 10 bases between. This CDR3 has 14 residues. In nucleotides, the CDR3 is TGTGCCAGCAGCTTAGTGTCCAGCCTCTATGGCTACACCTTC. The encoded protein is CASSLVSSLYGYTF. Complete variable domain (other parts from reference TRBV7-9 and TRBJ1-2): DTGVSQNPRHKITKRGQNVTFRCDPISEHNRLYWYRQTLGQGPEFLTYFQNEAQLEKSRLLSDRFSAERPKGSFSTLEIQRTEQGDSAMYLCASSLVSSLYGYTFGSGTRLTVV.

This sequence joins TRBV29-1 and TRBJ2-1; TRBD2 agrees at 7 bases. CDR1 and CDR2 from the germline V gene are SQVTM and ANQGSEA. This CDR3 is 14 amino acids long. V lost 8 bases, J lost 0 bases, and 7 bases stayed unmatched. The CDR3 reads CSNRGGDSYNEQFF. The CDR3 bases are TGCAGCAACCGCGGGGGAGACTCCTACAATGAGCAGTTCTTC.

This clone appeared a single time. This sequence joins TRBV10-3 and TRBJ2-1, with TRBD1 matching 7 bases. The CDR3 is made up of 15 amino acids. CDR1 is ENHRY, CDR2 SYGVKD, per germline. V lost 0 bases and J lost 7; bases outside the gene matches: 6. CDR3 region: CAISESRGPGNEQFF. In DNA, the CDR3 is TGTGCCATCAGTGAGTCGAGGGGGCCAGGGAATGAGCAGTTCTTC.

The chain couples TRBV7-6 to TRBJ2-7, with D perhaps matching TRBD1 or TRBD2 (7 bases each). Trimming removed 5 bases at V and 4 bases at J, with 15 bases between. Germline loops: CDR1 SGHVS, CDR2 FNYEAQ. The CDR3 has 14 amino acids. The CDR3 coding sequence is TGTGCCAGCAGCCTAAACAGGGGAGGGTACGAGCAGTACTTC. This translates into CASSLNRGGYEQYF.

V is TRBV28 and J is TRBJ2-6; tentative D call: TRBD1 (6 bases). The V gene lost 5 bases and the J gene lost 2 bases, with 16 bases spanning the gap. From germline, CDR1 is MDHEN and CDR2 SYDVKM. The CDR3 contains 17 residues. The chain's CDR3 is CASSTYREQAGANVLTF. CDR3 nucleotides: TGTGCCAGCAGTACGTACAGGGAACAGGCTGGGGCCAACGTCCTGACTTTC.

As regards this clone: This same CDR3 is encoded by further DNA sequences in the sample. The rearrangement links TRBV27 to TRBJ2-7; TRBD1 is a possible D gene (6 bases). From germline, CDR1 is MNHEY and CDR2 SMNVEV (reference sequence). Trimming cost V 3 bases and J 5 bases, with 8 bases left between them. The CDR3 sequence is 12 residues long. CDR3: CASSLPGDEQYF. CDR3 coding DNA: TGTGCCAGCAGTTTGCCAGGGGACGAGCAGTACTTC.

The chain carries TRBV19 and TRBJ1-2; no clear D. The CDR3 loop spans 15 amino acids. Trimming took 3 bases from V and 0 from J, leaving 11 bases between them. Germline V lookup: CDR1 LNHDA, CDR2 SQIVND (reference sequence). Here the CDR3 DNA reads TGTGCCAGTAGTATCAGTCACACTTCTAACTATGGCTACACCTTC. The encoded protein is CASSISHTSNYGYTF.

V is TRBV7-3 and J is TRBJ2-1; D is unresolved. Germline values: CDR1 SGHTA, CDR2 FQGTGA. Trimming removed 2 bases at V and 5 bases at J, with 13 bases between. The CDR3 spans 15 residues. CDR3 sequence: CASSLGVFTDNEQFF. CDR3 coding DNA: TGTGCCAGCAGCTTAGGAGTTTTCACGGACAATGAGCAGTTCTTC.

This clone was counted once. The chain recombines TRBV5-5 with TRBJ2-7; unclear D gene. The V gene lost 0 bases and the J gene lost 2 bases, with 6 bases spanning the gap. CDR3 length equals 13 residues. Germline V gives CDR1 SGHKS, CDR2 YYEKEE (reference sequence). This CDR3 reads CASSLDSTYEQYF. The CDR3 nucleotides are TGTGCCAGCAGCTTGGACAGCACCTACGAGCAGTACTTC.

The CDR3 is CASKTSGSMNTGELFF. In DNA form, the CDR3 reads TGTGCCAGTAAGACTAGCGGGAGCATGAACACCGGGGAGCTGTTTTTT. The rearrangement joins TRBV19 to TRBJ2-2; 12 nucleotides align to TRBD2. This CDR3 spans 16 amino acids. Per the germline V gene, CDR1 is LNHDA and CDR2 is SQIVND (reference sequence). The junction had 4 bases not matched to a gene; V was cut back by 7 bases and J by 1 base. Variable domain in full (rest from reference TRBV19 and TRBJ2-2): DGGITQSPKYLFRKEGQNVTLSCEQNLNHDAMYWYRQDPGQGLRLIYYSQIVNDFQKGDIAEGYSVSREKKESFPLTVTSAQKNPTAFYLCASKTSGSMNTGELFFGEGSRLTVL.

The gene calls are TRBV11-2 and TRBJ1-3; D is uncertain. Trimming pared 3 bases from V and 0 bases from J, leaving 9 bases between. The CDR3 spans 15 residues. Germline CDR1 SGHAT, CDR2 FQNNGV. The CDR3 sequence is CASSLSRFSGNTIYF. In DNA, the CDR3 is TGTGCCAGCAGCTTGTCTCGGTTCTCTGGAAACACCATATATTTT.

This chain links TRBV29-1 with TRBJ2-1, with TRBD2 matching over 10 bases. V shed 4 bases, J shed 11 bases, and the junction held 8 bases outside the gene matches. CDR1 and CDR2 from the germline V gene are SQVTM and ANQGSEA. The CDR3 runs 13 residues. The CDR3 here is CSVALAGEPKQFF. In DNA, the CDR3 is TGCAGCGTTGCCCTAGCGGGAGAGCCTAAGCAGTTCTTC.

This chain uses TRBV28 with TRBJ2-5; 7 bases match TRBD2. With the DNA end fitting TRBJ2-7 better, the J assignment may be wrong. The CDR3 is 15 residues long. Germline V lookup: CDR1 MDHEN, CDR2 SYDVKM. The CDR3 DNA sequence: TGTGCCAGCAGCCGAGGGAGGGAGGTCTCCTACGAGCAGTACTTC. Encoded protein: CASSRGREVSYEQYF.

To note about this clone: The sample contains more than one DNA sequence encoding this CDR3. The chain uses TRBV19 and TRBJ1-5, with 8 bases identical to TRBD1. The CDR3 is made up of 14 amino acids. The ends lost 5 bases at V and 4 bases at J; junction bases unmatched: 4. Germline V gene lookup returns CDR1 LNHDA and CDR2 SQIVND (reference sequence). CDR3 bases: TGTGCCAGTAGTCCCCGACAGGGGAATCAGCCCCAGCATTTT. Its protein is CASSPRQGNQPQHF.

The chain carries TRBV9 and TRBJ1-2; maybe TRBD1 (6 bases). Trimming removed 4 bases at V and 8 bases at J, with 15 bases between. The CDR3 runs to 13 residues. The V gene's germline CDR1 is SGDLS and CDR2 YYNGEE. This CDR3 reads CASSPRQAGGYTF. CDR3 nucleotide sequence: TGTGCCAGCAGCCCGAGACAGGCTGGGGGCTACACCTTC.

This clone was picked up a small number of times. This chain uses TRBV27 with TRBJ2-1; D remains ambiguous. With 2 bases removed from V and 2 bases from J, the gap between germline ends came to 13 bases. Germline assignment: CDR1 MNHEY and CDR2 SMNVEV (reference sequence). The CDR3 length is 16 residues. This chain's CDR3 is CASSLTHSSAYNEQFF. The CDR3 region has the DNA TGTGCCAGCAGTTTAACTCACTCATCTGCCTACAATGAGCAGTTCTTC.

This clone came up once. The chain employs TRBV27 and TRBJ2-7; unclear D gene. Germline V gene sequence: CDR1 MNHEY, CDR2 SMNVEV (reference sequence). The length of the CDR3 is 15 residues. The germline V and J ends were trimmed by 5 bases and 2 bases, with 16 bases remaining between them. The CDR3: CASSPDAVGTYEQYF. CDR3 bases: TGTGCCAGCAGTCCGGACGCCGTAGGGACCTACGAGCAGTACTTC.

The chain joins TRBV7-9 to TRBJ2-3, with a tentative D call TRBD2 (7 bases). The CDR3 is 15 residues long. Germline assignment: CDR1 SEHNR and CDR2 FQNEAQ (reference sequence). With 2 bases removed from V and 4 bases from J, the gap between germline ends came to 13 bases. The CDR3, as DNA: TGTGCCAGCAGCTTAAGAGTAGGGGGGGCAGATACGCAGTATTTT. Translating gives CASSLRVGGADTQYF.

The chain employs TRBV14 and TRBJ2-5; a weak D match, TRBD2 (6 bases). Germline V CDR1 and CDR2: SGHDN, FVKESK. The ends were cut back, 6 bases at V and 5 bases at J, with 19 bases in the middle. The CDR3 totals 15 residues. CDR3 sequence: CASSGRRGVGETQYF. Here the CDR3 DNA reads TGTGCCAGCAGTGGTAGGCGGGGAGTCGGGGAGACCCAGTACTTC.

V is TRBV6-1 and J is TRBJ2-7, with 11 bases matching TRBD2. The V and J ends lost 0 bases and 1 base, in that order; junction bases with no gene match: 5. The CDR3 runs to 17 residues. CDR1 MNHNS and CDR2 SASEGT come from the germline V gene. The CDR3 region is CASSEAFPSGRSYEQYF. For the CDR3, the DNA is TGTGCCAGCAGTGAAGCGTTCCCTAGCGGGAGGTCCTACGAGCAGTACTTC.

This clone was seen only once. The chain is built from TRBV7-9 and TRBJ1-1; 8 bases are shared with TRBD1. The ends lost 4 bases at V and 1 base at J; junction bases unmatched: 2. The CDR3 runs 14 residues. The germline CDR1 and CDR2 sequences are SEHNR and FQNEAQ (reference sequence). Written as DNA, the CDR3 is TGTGCCAGCAGCTCGGACAGGGAGAACACTGAAGCTTTCTTT. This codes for CASSSDRENTEAFF.

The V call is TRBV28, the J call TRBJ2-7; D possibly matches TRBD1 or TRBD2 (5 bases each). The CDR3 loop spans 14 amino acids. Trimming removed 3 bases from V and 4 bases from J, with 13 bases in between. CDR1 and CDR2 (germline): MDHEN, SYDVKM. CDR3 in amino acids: CASSFGLEGYEQYF. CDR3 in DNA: TGTGCCAGCAGTTTCGGGCTTGAGGGGTACGAGCAGTACTTC.

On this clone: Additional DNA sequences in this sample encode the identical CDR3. The CDR3: CASSSGTSGYNEQFF. CDR3 coding DNA: TGTGCCAGCAGCTCGGGGACTAGCGGATACAATGAGCAGTTCTTC. This chain uses TRBV11-2 with TRBJ2-1; 11 bases match TRBD2. The CDR3 spans 15 residues. Per the germline V gene, CDR1 is SGHAT and CDR2 is FQNNGV. V shed 4 bases, J shed 4 bases, and the junction held 3 bases outside the gene matches.